There are many counts of the clone carrying this TCR beta chain. The trim removed 8 bases at V and 7 bases at J, leaving 16 bases unmatched. In germline, CDR1 is MNHEY, CDR2 SMNVEV (reference sequence). The CDR3 length is 17 residues. The CDR3 regions of TCR beta were amplified from RNA transcripts. The HTBI primer set was used in a first-round RT-PCR of the TCR CDR3. Each CDR3 protein is one row after TCRdb ran MiXCR on the multiplex PCR reads. The profile shows under 600,000 distinct CDR3 sequences, more than 15% of them singletons. This sample is part of a study of T cells in Graves' hyperthyroidism and ophthalmopathy.

The sequenced material came from blood. The gene calls are TRBV27 and TRBJ2-1; 11 bases line up with TRBD1. The origin of this receptor is a woman aged 40 to 49 with Graves' ophthalmopathy. CDR3 nucleotides: TGTGCCAGCCGTGAACCAACCGGACAGGGGGCGAAGAATGAGCAGTTCTTC. Its translation is CASREPTGQGAKNEQFF.